Included here is one T cell receptor (beta chain) sequence, with context. The antigen remains unidentified. A much larger clone sits a single nucleotide away, making a read error possible. The data belong to a study of T-cell reconstitution after alpha-beta-depleted transplantation in children. General study results and limits: Where some patients showed high TCRbeta diversity at day 60, it came from recipient T cells and thymic progenitors that had survived. The main origin of T-cell counts and diversity one year after transplant was newly produced T cells. The origin of alpha-beta T cells about two months after transplant was reportedly several hundred expanded graft clones.

Unique molecular identifiers were incorporated during preparation of the TCRbeta library. Each CDR3 protein gets one entry after TCRdb re-called the PCR reads with MiXCR. The repertoire holds 90,000 to 100,000 distinct CDR3 sequences, roughly a quarter seen once, with about 20% in the top ten. This CDR3 contains 18 residues. Germline V lookup: CDR1 SGHTA, CDR2 FQGTGA. The sequence was collected from a boy aged 2 to 10 with acute lymphoblastic leukemia, due to receive a stem cell transplant. This material consisted of PBMCs, taken before TCRalphabeta/CD19-depleted stem cell transplant. V gene TRBV7-3 combines with J gene TRBJ2-1, with a tentative D call TRBD2 (6 bases). The DNA of the CDR3 is TGTGCCAGCAGCTCCATGGCAAAGGCGGAGGGCCTCATCGGGGAGCATTTCTTC. This translates into CASSSMAKAEGLIGEHFF.